The source of this T cell receptor beta chain is a study of cytomegalovirus exposure and HLA in healthy donors. General study points: High sensitivity and specificity were reportedly achieved when the classifier diagnosed cytomegalovirus status.

The V gene's germline CDR1 is LGHNA and CDR2 YSLEER. The CDR3 extends over 18 amino acids. Between the trimmed V and J ends, which lost 2 bases and 7 bases, there was a span of 23 bases. For this clone: Its matching antigen is unknown.

PCR used 60 Vbeta primers and 13 Jbeta primers. The method was immunoSEQ multiplex PCR; TCRdb's version includes in-frame clones alone and lacks a portion of them. Of about 120,000 clones in the sample, around four fifths are singletons; the top ten hold about 1.7%. Sequenced input: PBMCs. This chain connects TRBV4-3 to TRBJ2-2, with D possibly TRBD1 on 6 matching bases. This sequence was found in a man aged 35-49 years in good health and CMV-seronegative. CDR3 region: CASSQPTMGAGWGGELFF. CDR3 DNA sequence: TGCGCCAGCAGCCAACCAACAATGGGGGCTGGCTGGGGCGGGGAGCTGTTTTTT.